The 12 T cell receptor beta chains given below trace back to one sample, sequenced in a study of blood T cells in healthy people across ages. Primers used in a second PCR of about 7 to 12 cycles were a sample-barcoded 5' primer and a J-beta primer mix. TCRdb reprocessed the 5' RACE reads with MiXCR, giving one entry per CDR3 protein. The profile shows 1.5 million to 2 million distinct CDR3 sequences, about two fifths of them singletons. The material sequenced was blood. The receptors here all came from a human donor in good health.

This clonotype was seen a few times. V and J are TRBV6-4 and TRBJ1-6, with 9 bases matching TRBD1. CDR1 is MRHNA and CDR2 is SNTAGT in the germline V gene. This CDR3 has 18 amino acids. V trimming: 6 bases; J trimming: 7 bases; junction bases outside the gene matches: 16. CDR3 coding DNA: TGTGCCAGCAGCGAGACAGGGGGACAGGGCTCTACGAATTCACCCCTCCACTTT. It yields the protein CASSETGGQGSTNSPLHF.

This clonotype was recorded a few times. J is TRBJ1-1 and V is TRBV28; D is undetermined. The CDR3 extends over 14 amino acids. Trimming took off 5 bases at V and 2 bases at J, with 12 bases between the two ends. Germline CDR1 reads MDHEN; CDR2 reads SYDVKM. The CDR3 is CASSIHSENTEAFF. The CDR3 DNA is TGTGCCAGCAGTATACACAGCGAAAACACTGAAGCTTTCTTT.

This clonotype was recorded a few times. The chain couples TRBV20-1 to TRBJ1-4; a possible D gene is TRBD1 (5 bases). CDR1 is DFQATT and CDR2 is SNEGSKA in the germline V gene (reference sequence). Deletions cut 5 bases from V and 3 bases from J, with 19 bases between. The CDR3 loop spans 16 amino acids. The CDR3 here is CSAVRVSPEANEKLFF. The CDR3 coding sequence is TGCAGTGCTGTCAGGGTTTCTCCTGAGGCTAATGAAAAACTGTTTTTT.

This clonotype showed up just a few times. The gene calls are TRBV5-5 and TRBJ2-7; no firm D call. There are 13 residues in the CDR3. V was shortened by 5 bases and J by 2 bases, with 11 bases between the two germline ends. CDR1 is SGHKS, CDR2 YYEKEE, per germline (reference sequence). Written as DNA, the CDR3 is TGTGCCAGCAGTCGGACGACCACCTACGAGCAGTACTTC. This translates into CASSRTTTYEQYF.

V is TRBV29-1 and J is TRBJ2-1; unclear D gene. This CDR3 has 12 residues. V dropped 4 bases and J dropped 8 bases, with 12 bases sitting between them. CDR1 and CDR2 from the germline V gene are SQVTM and ANQGSEA. CDR3 sequence (DNA): TGCAGCGTTGGGGCGTTCTCTGATGAGCAGTTCTTC. As protein: CSVGAFSDEQFF.

Worth noting for this clonotype: A much bigger clone sits one base away, suggesting this may be a read error. This sequence joins TRBV29-1 and TRBJ2-7; TRBD1 aligns across 8 bases. CDR3 length: 12 residues. V gave up 7 bases and J gave up 8 bases; unmatched junction bases: 10. Looked up from germline, CDR1 is SQVTM and CDR2 is ANQGSEA. CDR3 protein: CSGRLGQDKQYF. DNA for the CDR3: TGCAGCGGACGCCTGGGACAGGATAAGCAGTACTTC.

This clonotype came up a few times. The rearrangement uses TRBV7-2 and TRBJ1-2; D gene uncertain. Germline-derived CDR1 and CDR2 are SGHTA and FQGNSA. V shed 5 bases and J shed 5 bases, with 9 bases lying between them. The CDR3 totals 12 residues. The CDR3 bases are TGTGCCAGCAGCACCCGATCTTATGGCTACACCTTC. Translated: CASSTRSYGYTF. Full variable domain (remainder filled in from reference TRBV7-2 and TRBJ1-2): GAGVSQSPSNKVTEKGKDVELRCDPISGHTALYWYRQSLGQGLEFLIYFQGNSAPDKSGLPSDRFSAERTGGSVSTLTIQRTQQEDSAVYLCASSTRSYGYTFGSGTRLTVV.

The chain employs TRBV3-1 and TRBJ2-4; D is perhaps TRBD1 (5 bases). The CDR3 is 15 residues long. CDR1 and CDR2 (germline): LGHDT, YNNKEL (reference sequence). V dropped 3 bases and J dropped 13 bases, with 22 bases sitting between them. CDR3 DNA: TGTGCCAGCAGCCAGGTGGCAGGGTCCAAACTCCAGCAGTACTTC. It translates to CASSQVAGSKLQQYF.

This chain uses TRBV27 with TRBJ1-1, with a possible D match to TRBD1 (5 bases). The V and J ends lost 5 bases and 4 bases respectively, with 20 bases between them. Per germline, CDR1 MNHEY and CDR2 SMNVEV (reference sequence). This CDR3 spans 16 amino acids. This CDR3 reads CASSLGPALSGTEAFF. DNA of the CDR3: TGTGCCAGCAGTCTGGGACCGGCGCTTTCGGGCACTGAAGCTTTCTTT.

This clonotype was seen ten or more times. The V call is TRBV29-1, the J call TRBJ2-5; no definite D call. Deletions cut 6 bases from V and 7 bases from J, with 18 bases between. In germline, CDR1 is SQVTM, CDR2 ANQGSEA. CDR3 length: 13 amino acids. This CDR3 reads CSVRNQAVGTQYF. CDR3 nucleotides: TGCAGCGTCCGGAATCAGGCAGTCGGGACCCAGTACTTC.

The CDR3 loop reads CASSLAGATGANVLTF. CDR3 DNA: TGTGCCAGCAGCTTAGCGGGCGCGACTGGGGCCAACGTCCTGACTTTC. The rearrangement joins TRBV7-2 to TRBJ2-6; the D is unclear. Trimming pared 0 bases from V and 2 bases from J, leaving 8 bases between. The germline V gene has CDR1 SGHTA and CDR2 FQGNSA. The CDR3 has 16 amino acids.

This rearrangement joins TRBV6-1 to TRBJ2-7; D may be TRBD1 (6 bases). The CDR3 sequence is 15 residues long. Trimming removed 6 bases at V and 0 bases at J, with 15 bases between. The V gene's germline CDR1 is MNHNS and CDR2 SASEGT. Here the CDR3 DNA reads TGTGCCAGCAGCGAGGGACACCCTAGCTCCTACGAGCAGTACTTC. Translation: CASSEGHPSSYEQYF.